This T cell receptor beta chain was recovered during a study of T cells after posttransplantation cyclophosphamide. The ends lost 1 base at V and 0 bases at J; junction bases unmatched: 7. Germline V gene sequence: CDR1 SGHRS, CDR2 YFSETQ. The CDR3 sequence is 17 residues long. Clones were read by immunoSEQ multiplex PCR, and TCRdb kept only the in-frame ones, dropping some. This repertoire shows approximately 50,000 clones, roughly 94% found once; its top ten account for about 3.1%. The V gene is TRBV5-1, the J gene TRBJ2-3; 8 bases are a match to TRBD2. The source of this sequence is a woman aged 25-40 years in good health and a related stem cell transplant donor. The specimen sequenced was PBMCs. The CDR3 spells CASSLFPGGTSTDTQYF. In DNA, the CDR3 is TGCGCCAGCAGCTTGTTTCCGGGGGGGACTAGCACAGATACGCAGTATTTT.